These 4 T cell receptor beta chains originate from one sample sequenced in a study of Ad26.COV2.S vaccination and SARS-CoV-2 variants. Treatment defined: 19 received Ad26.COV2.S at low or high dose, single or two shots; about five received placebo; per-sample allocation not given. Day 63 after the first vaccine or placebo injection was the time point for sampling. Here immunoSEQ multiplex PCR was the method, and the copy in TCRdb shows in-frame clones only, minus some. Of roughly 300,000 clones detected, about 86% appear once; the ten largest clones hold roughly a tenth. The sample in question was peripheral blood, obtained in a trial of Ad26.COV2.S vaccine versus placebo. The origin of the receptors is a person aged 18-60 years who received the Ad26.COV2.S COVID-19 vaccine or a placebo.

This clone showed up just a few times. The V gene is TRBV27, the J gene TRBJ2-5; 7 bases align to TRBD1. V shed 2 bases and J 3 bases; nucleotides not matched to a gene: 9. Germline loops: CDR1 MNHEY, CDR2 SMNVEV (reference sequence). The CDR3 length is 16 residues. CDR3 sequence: CASSLEGTASKETQYF. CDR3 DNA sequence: TGTGCCAGCAGTTTAGAGGGGACAGCTTCTAAAGAGACCCAGTACTTC.

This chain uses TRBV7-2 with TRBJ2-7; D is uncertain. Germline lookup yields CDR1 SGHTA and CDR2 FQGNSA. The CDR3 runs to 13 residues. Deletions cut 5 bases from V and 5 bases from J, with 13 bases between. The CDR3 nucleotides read TGTGCCAGCAGCCATATGCTTGTCAACGAGCAGTACTTC. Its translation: CASSHMLVNEQYF.

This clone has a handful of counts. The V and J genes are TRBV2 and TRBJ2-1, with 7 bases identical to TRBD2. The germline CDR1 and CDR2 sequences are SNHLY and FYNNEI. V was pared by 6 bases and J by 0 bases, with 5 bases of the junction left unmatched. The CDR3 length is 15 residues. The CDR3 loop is CASRVGRSSYNEQFF. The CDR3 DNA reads TGTGCCAGCAGGGTCGGGAGGAGCTCCTACAATGAGCAGTTCTTC.

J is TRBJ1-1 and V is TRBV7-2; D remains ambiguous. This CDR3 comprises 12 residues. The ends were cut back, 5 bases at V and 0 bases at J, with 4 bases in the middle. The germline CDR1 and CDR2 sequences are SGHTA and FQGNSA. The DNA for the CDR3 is TGTGCCAGCAGCCGCTTGAACACTGAAGCTTTCTTT. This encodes CASSRLNTEAFF. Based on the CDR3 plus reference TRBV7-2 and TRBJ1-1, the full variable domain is GAGVSQSPSNKVTEKGKDVELRCDPISGHTALYWYRQSLGQGLEFLIYFQGNSAPDKSGLPSDRFSAERTGGSVSTLTIQRTQQEDSAVYLCASSRLNTEAFFGQGTRLTVV.